This T cell receptor (beta chain) is from a study of blood T cell repertoires in COVID-19. The wider study: Both acute and convalescent COVID-19 samples were obtained from the United States, Italy and Spain.

Libraries were prepared by immunoSEQ multiplex PCR; TCRdb keeps only in-frame clonotypes and omits some of them. The table lists approximately 430,000 clones, about nine tenths of them singletons, with almost 1.5% in the top ten. This CDR3 spans 15 amino acids. V lost 2 bases, J lost 1 base, and 1 base stayed unmatched. Germline V CDR1 and CDR2: MNHEY, SMNVEV (reference sequence). The rearrangement links TRBV27 to TRBJ2-2, with 7 bases aligning to TRBD2. The origin of this receptor is a woman younger than 45 with active or convalescent COVID-19. Sequencing was performed on peripheral blood. The CDR3 DNA is TGTGCCAGCAGTTTACGGGGGGTGAACACCGGGGAGCTGTTTTTT. Amino acid sequence: CASSLRGVNTGELFF.